This TCR beta chain was found in a study of cytomegalovirus exposure and HLA in healthy donors. This clone has only a few counts. Antigen: not known. Study-wide findings and caveats: It was only CMV serostatus that was available as immune exposure information. Common viral pathogens seemed to be connected with several of the most significant clusters, according to a later analysis.

A multiplex PCR was run with 60 Vbeta primers and 13 Jbeta primers. Only in-frame clones appear in the TCRdb table, and some are missing; sequencing was by immunoSEQ multiplex PCR. The repertoire includes about 97,000 clones, about three quarters of them detected once, and around 3.5% sits in the top ten. What was sequenced was PBMCs. This clonotype originated in a man in his forties or fifties in good health and CMV-seronegative.

CDR3 loop: CASSYDAGGGYTF. CDR3 DNA sequence: TGTGCCAGCAGTTACGACGCGGGGGGCGGCTACACCTTC. This chain joins TRBV6-6 and TRBJ1-2; TRBD1 is a possible D gene (6 bases). Trimming took 2 bases from V and 8 from J, leaving 12 bases between them. CDR3 length: 13 residues. The germline gives CDR1 MNHNY, CDR2 SVGAGI (reference sequence).